The sequence of this T cell receptor beta chain was determined in a study of regulatory T cells in long-lasting Graves disease. General study results and limits: Newly diagnosed patients had higher TCR diversity than persistent Graves' patients did. Persistent disease favored TRBV28, TRBJ1-2 and TRBJ2-5.

The CDR3 contains 15 residues. The germline V gene encodes CDR1 SEHNR and CDR2 FQNEAQ (reference sequence). V trimming: 3 bases; J trimming: 4 bases; junction bases outside the gene matches: 6. Time point of the sample: newly diagnosed GD, antithyroid drugs for less than 3 months. PBMC RNA served as the TCR library source. The authors diagnosed Graves' disease using American Thyroid Association guidelines. Construction of TCR beta libraries relied on iRepertoire HTBI primers and on Arm-PCR targeting CDR3 regions. TCRdb analysed the multiplex PCR reads with MiXCR anew, one entry per CDR3 protein. In the table there are approximately 400,000 distinct CDR3 sequences, around 15% of which are singletons. At least ten counts were recorded for this clonotype. The antigen remains unidentified.

The sequencing here drew on peripheral blood mononuclear cells (PBMCs), taken at new diagnosis, from a patient treated with antithyroid drugs. The TCR comes from a female donor with Graves disease. The chain is built from TRBV7-9 and TRBJ1-5; 7 bases agree with TRBD1. Written as DNA, the CDR3 is TGTGCCAGCAGCTTTTCGACAGGGCAAAATCAGCCCCAGCATTTT. This gives the protein CASSFSTGQNQPQHF.